The next 25 T cell receptor beta chains were all read from a single sample in a study of OX40 agonist ivuxolimab in advanced cancers. Sequencing used immunoSEQ multiplex PCR; TCRdb keeps in-frame clones, though not all of them. The sample comprises around 100,000 clones, around nine tenths of which are singletons, and more than 0.25% rests with the top ten. The source material was CD4+ or CD8+ T cells sorted from blood, sampled in a trial of the OX40 agonist ivuxolimab. These TCRs come from an adult with an advanced solid tumor such as melanoma, head and neck, liver or kidney cancer.

The gene calls are TRBV7-9 and TRBJ1-2; D remains ambiguous. V lost 7 bases to trimming and J lost 8 bases, with 17 bases between them. Per the germline V gene, CDR1 is SEHNR and CDR2 is FQNEAQ (reference sequence). The CDR3 is 13 amino acids. The CDR3 loop reads CASTLDVTGGYTF. CDR3 in DNA: TGTGCCAGCACCCTCGACGTAACCGGGGGCTACACCTTC.

V is TRBV19 and J is TRBJ2-1; D is undetermined. V lost 5 bases to trimming and J lost 5 bases, with 19 bases between them. The CDR3 sequence is 16 residues long. The germline V gene encodes CDR1 LNHDA and CDR2 SQIVND (reference sequence). DNA for the CDR3: TGTGCCAGTAGTCTACGTCCCGGCGCCTCTGACAATGAGCAGTTCTTC. Protein: CASSLRPGASDNEQFF.

The rearrangement uses TRBV5-1 and TRBJ2-1; the match to TRBD2 covers 13 bases. There are 17 residues in the CDR3. Germline V lookup: CDR1 SGHRS, CDR2 YFSETQ. Trimming cost V 5 bases and J 9 bases; bases outside gene matches: 14. Here the CDR3 reads CASRLILLAGGQGEQFF. The CDR3 DNA reads as TGCGCCAGCAGACTGATACTACTAGCGGGAGGGCAAGGTGAGCAGTTCTTC.

The rearrangement uses TRBV5-6 and TRBJ1-2, with D possibly matching TRBD1 (6 bases). V lost 0 bases, J lost 4 bases, and 10 bases lay in between. CDR1 and CDR2 from the germline V gene are SGHDT and YYEEEE. The CDR3 loop spans 14 amino acids. The CDR3 here is CASSLGTAAYGYTF. As DNA, the CDR3 is TGTGCCAGCAGCTTGGGGACAGCAGCCTATGGCTACACCTTC.

This clone was found once. This sequence joins TRBV28 and TRBJ2-2; 11 bases are shared with TRBD1. The germline CDR1 and CDR2 sequences are MDHEN and SYDVKM. With V trimmed by 7 bases and J by 7 bases, 5 bases remained unmatched. CDR3 length: 14 residues. CDR3 protein: CASNGQGAFGELFF. The CDR3 DNA reads as TGTGCCAGCAATGGACAGGGGGCCTTCGGGGAGCTGTTTTTT. The full variable domain, rest sourced from reference TRBV28 and TRBJ2-2, is DVKVTQSSRYLVKRTGEKVFLECVQDMDHENMFWYRQDPGLGLRLIYFSYDVKMKEKGDIPEGYSVSREKKERFSLILESASTNQTSMYLCASNGQGAFGELFFGEGSRLTVL.

The chain combines TRBV19 with TRBJ2-7; 9 bases align to TRBD2. CDR3 length: 17 amino acids. Per germline, CDR1 LNHDA and CDR2 SQIVND (reference sequence). With V trimmed by 4 bases and J by 5 bases, 15 bases remained unmatched. The CDR3 DNA sequence: TGTGCCAGTAGTAAGGGACTAGCTTTGAGCGTGGGCGACGAGCAGTACTTC. This translates into CASSKGLALSVGDEQYF.

The CDR3 is CASSSVEWRGNTNTEAFF. The CDR3 bases are TGTGCCAGCTCGTCGGTGGAGTGGAGGGGGAATACGAACACTGAAGCTTTCTTT. This chain connects TRBV18 to TRBJ1-1, with D possibly being TRBD1 (6 bases). Trimming left V 6 bases short and J 1 base short, with 24 bases between. The CDR3 extends over 18 amino acids. Germline-derived CDR1 and CDR2 are KGHSH and LQKENI. Variable domain in full (rest from reference TRBV18 and TRBJ1-1): NAGVMQNPRHLVRRRGQEARLRCSPMKGHSHVYWYRQLPEEGLKFMVYLQKENIIDESGMPKERFSAEFPKEGPSILRIQQVVRGDSAAYFCASSSVEWRGNTNTEAFFGQGTRLTVV.

This chain links TRBV7-2 with TRBJ2-5; 8 bases align to TRBD2. The DNA matches TRBJ2-7 better at its end, which makes the J call doubtful. The CDR3 length is 15 residues. Per germline, CDR1 SGHTA and CDR2 FQGNSA. This chain's CDR3 is CASSQSGGGTYEQYF. CDR3 DNA: TGTGCCAGCAGCCAGTCGGGAGGGGGAACCTACGAGCAGTACTTC.

V gene TRBV5-6 combines with J gene TRBJ2-7; D possibly corresponds to TRBD2 (5 bases). CDR1 is SGHDT, CDR2 YYEEEE, per germline. The V and J ends lost 3 bases and 3 bases respectively, with 10 bases between them. The CDR3 runs 13 residues. As DNA, the CDR3 is TGTGCCAGCAGCTCATACCGGGACTACGAGCAGTACTTC. Translating it yields CASSSYRDYEQYF.

V usage is TRBV4-3 and J usage is TRBJ2-2; no definite D call. Germline V CDR1 and CDR2: LGHNA, YSLEER. V lost 1 base, J lost 0 bases, and 6 bases lay in between. The CDR3 runs to 15 residues. The CDR3 bases are TGCGCCAGCAGCCAAGTGGCCTCGAACACCGGGGAGCTGTTTTTT. Translation: CASSQVASNTGELFF.

The chain is built from TRBV7-9 and TRBJ1-5, with a tentative D call TRBD1 (5 bases). This CDR3 comprises 16 residues. CDR1 is SEHNR, CDR2 FQNEAQ, per germline (reference sequence). Trimming stripped 1 base from V and 0 bases from J, with 10 bases between. The CDR3 sequence: CASSLVRGNSNQPQHF. In DNA form, the CDR3 reads TGTGCCAGCAGCTTAGTTCGGGGGAATAGCAATCAGCCCCAGCATTTT.

This chain joins TRBV27 and TRBJ2-7; the D is unclear. The CDR3 totals 13 residues. CDR1 is MNHEY and CDR2 is SMNVEV in the germline V gene (reference sequence). Trimming left V 6 bases short and J 6 bases short, with 15 bases between. CDR3 in DNA: TGTGCCAGCAGGTCGGTCGGCCTCGGCGAGCAGTACTTC. It codes for CASRSVGLGEQYF.

CDR3 sequence reads: CASSLTSGSRETQYF. The DNA for the CDR3 is TGTGCCAGTAGCCTAACTAGCGGGAGTCGGGAGACCCAGTACTTC. V gene TRBV19 combines with J gene TRBJ2-5; TRBD2 matches 11 bases. Germline-derived CDR1 and CDR2 are LNHDA and SQIVND (reference sequence). There are 15 residues in the CDR3. The ends lost 6 bases at V and 5 bases at J; junction bases unmatched: 8.

The chain joins TRBV25-1 to TRBJ2-6; weak D call: TRBD1 (6 bases). The germline V gene has CDR1 MGHDK and CDR2 SYGVNS. This CDR3 spans 17 amino acids. V was cut by 3 bases and J by 1 base, with 13 bases left in between. The chain's CDR3 is CASSDKTGTSGANVLTF. In nucleotides, the CDR3 is TGTGCCAGCAGTGATAAGACAGGAACTTCTGGGGCCAACGTCCTGACTTTC.

The genes are TRBV7-9 and TRBJ2-7; possibly TRBD1 or TRBD2 for D (5 bases each). The V end was cut by 5 bases, the J end by 6 bases, with 20 bases between. Looked up from germline, CDR1 is SEHNR and CDR2 is FQNEAQ (reference sequence). The CDR3 runs 15 residues. The CDR3 coding sequence is TGTGCCAGCAGCCCGGGCGAGGGGTTTAGGAGCGAGCAGTACTTC. This encodes CASSPGEGFRSEQYF.

In this sample, this clone turned up a few times. This rearrangement joins TRBV29-1 to TRBJ2-7; D uncertain. V shed 1 base and J shed 0 bases, with 7 bases lying between them. The CDR3 has 13 amino acids. The germline V gene has CDR1 SQVTM and CDR2 ANQGSEA. CDR3 amino acids: CSVEGQFSYEQYF. CDR3 coding DNA: TGCAGCGTTGAAGGGCAATTCTCCTACGAGCAGTACTTC.

The chain combines TRBV25-1 with TRBJ2-1, with TRBD2 as a possible D gene (5 bases). Trimming shortened V by 7 bases and J by 6 bases, and 13 bases separated the two germline ends. This CDR3 is 13 amino acids long. Germline CDR1 is MGHDK and CDR2 is SYGVNS. The CDR3 is CASIGWESNEQFF. The CDR3 region has the DNA TGTGCCAGCATCGGATGGGAGTCCAATGAGCAGTTCTTC.

The rearrangement joins TRBV28 to TRBJ2-1, with TRBD2 identical over 8 bases. Germline values: CDR1 MDHEN, CDR2 SYDVKM. The CDR3 runs to 15 residues. V trimming: 6 bases; J trimming: 8 bases; junction bases outside the gene matches: 12. The CDR3 spells CASSPTSGGQYEQFF. The CDR3 DNA sequence: TGTGCCAGCAGCCCAACTAGCGGTGGTCAGTATGAGCAGTTCTTC.

This chain links TRBV5-4 with TRBJ2-3; 7 nucleotides agree with TRBD2. Unmatched junction bases numbered 2, after V lost 1 base and J lost 6 bases. Looked up from germline, CDR1 is SGHNT and CDR2 is YYREEE (reference sequence). CDR3 length: 13 residues. The CDR3 DNA reads TGTGCCAGCAGCTTGACTAGCGATGATACGCAGTATTTT. This gives the protein CASSLTSDDTQYF.

The chain joins TRBV7-2 to TRBJ2-7, with 8 bases lining up with TRBD2. The length of the CDR3 is 15 residues. Trimming removed 0 bases from V and 5 bases from J; junction bases left unmatched: 6. CDR1 SGHTA and CDR2 FQGNSA come from the germline V gene. The CDR3 DNA reads as TGTGCCAGCAGCTTAGCTAGCGGGACCGTCCACGAGCAGTACTTC. As protein: CASSLASGTVHEQYF.

The chain is built from TRBV28 and TRBJ2-2, with 7 bases aligning to TRBD1. V gave up 5 bases and J gave up 4 bases; unmatched junction bases: 7. CDR1 MDHEN and CDR2 SYDVKM come from the germline V gene. The CDR3 spans 15 residues. CDR3 bases: TGTGCCAGCAGTGAGCCGGGACAGTTCACCGGGGAGCTGTTTTTT. Its protein is CASSEPGQFTGELFF.

This chain connects TRBV7-2 to TRBJ2-7; D gene ambiguous. The germline CDR1 and CDR2 sequences are SGHTA and FQGNSA. The CDR3 spans 13 residues. Trimming removed 6 bases from V and 5 bases from J, with 14 bases in between. The CDR3 sequence: CASSFGYLHEQYF. As DNA, the CDR3 is TGTGCCAGCAGTTTCGGGTACCTTCACGAGCAGTACTTC. Variable domain in full (rest from reference TRBV7-2 and TRBJ2-7): GAGVSQSPSNKVTEKGKDVELRCDPISGHTALYWYRQSLGQGLEFLIYFQGNSAPDKSGLPSDRFSAERTGGSVSTLTIQRTQQEDSAVYLCASSFGYLHEQYFGPGTRLTVT.

The CDR3 here is CASSPGTTSTDTQYF. The CDR3 region has the DNA TGTGCCAGCAGTCCCGGGACAACTAGCACAGATACGCAGTATTTT. The gene calls are TRBV2 and TRBJ2-3; TRBD1 is a possible D gene (6 bases). The CDR3 length is 15 residues. V lost 5 bases and J lost 0, with 12 bases in between. CDR1 is SNHLY, CDR2 FYNNEI, per germline.

The J gene is TRBJ2-2, the V gene TRBV7-9; D is ambiguous. V was shortened by 8 bases and J by 6 bases, with 13 bases between the two germline ends. CDR3 size: 13 residues. Germline lookup yields CDR1 SEHNR and CDR2 FQNEAQ (reference sequence). CDR3 sequence reads: CASRGQSPGELFF. CDR3 DNA: TGTGCCAGCCGTGGGCAGAGCCCCGGGGAGCTGTTTTTT. The full variable domain, rest sourced from reference TRBV7-9 and TRBJ2-2, is DTGVSQNPRHKITKRGQNVTFRCDPISEHNRLYWYRQTLGQGPEFLTYFQNEAQLEKSRLLSDRFSAERPKGSFSTLEIQRTEQGDSAMYLCASRGQSPGELFFGEGSRLTVL.

V usage is TRBV28 and J usage is TRBJ2-5; D assignment may be TRBD1 or TRBD2 (5 bases each). The CDR3 totals 12 residues. Trimming left V 5 bases short and J 9 bases short, with 13 bases between. CDR1 is MDHEN and CDR2 is SYDVKM in the germline V gene. This chain's CDR3 is CASSPGKGAQYF. CDR3 in DNA: TGTGCCAGCAGTCCCGGGAAAGGGGCCCAGTACTTC.